Listed below are T cell receptor beta chains from one sample, sequenced in a study of blood T cell repertoires in COVID-19. The table came from immunoSEQ multiplex PCR; TCRdb's copy has only in-frame clones and leaves some out. Of about 160,000 clones detected, about four fifths appear once; the ten largest clones hold roughly 13%. The sample taken for sequencing was peripheral blood. The receptors come from a man between 65 and 79 years old who had recovered from COVID-19. The conserved cysteine and the conserved F or W are not part of the CDR3 here.

J gene,V gene,CDR3 protein
TRBJ2-7,TRBV30,AWSSPRRVTYEQY
TRBJ1-1,TRBV24-1,ATSAGQGLNTEAF
TRBJ1-4,TRBV7-9,ASSLADEKLF
TRBJ2-7,TRBV5-4,ASSRGTSGHEQY
TRBJ2-5,TRBV29-1,SGGGPRETQY
TRBJ1-5,TRBV3-1/TRBV3-2,ASSPAGPPLNQPQH
TRBJ1-6,TRBV6-5,ASSYSKAQGGSPLH
TRBJ2-1,TRBV5-6,ASSLGLAGSYNEQF
TRBJ2-1,TRBV3-1/TRBV3-2,ASSQLGGRANEQF
TRBJ2-1,TRBV11-2,ASSSGTSGRAEFEQF
TRBJ2-5,TRBV20-1,SAPRGETQY
TRBJ2-7,TRBV5-1,ASSLTGQGGSEQY
TRBJ1-1,TRBV7-8,ASSPTTGDTEAF
TRBJ1-2,TRBV6-5,ASSKQGNGYT
TRBJ1-5,TRBV28,ASKEAGTGARQPQH
TRBJ2-3,TRBV28,ASSYFLGLAGIEDTQY
TRBJ2-1,TRBV25-1,ASLRGQTTHEQF
TRBJ1-5,TRBV6-5,ASSYTRPGIGQPQH
TRBJ2-1,TRBV12-3/TRBV12-4,ASSLTGFEQF
TRBJ2-2,TRBV28,ASSLPSGTNTGELF
TRBJ2-1,TRBV9,ASSVEVVAIYNEQF
TRBJ2-5,TRBV11-2,ASSLDNTGLAGKETQY
TRBJ1-5,TRBV3-1/TRBV3-2,ASSQDPEGDQPQH
TRBJ2-5,TRBV7-9,ASSHALAGQETQY
TRBJ2-7,TRBV28,ASSPGQGNHYEQY
TRBJ2-7,TRBV7-2,ASSPDRVLGEQY
TRBJ2-3,TRBV28,ASNGLAGVGTDTQY
TRBJ1-1,TRBV29-1,SARGGVGEAF
TRBJ1-3,TRBV3-1/TRBV3-2,ASSQWGRGAGNTIY
TRBJ1-1,TRBV19,ASSIGTGVNTEAF
TRBJ1-5,TRBV10-2,ATLQEGNQPQH
TRBJ2-1,TRBV7-2,ASSLGGGNEQF
TRBJ1-3,TRBV13,ASSETGPGNTIY
TRBJ1-1,TRBV6-2/TRBV6-3,ASSYGGTQGKYTEAF
TRBJ2-2,TRBV9,ASPGTSGSLGELF
TRBJ2-7,TRBV6-5,ASSYVGAYEQY
TRBJ2-3,TRBV27,ASSLQQGRADTQY
TRBJ1-4,TRBV18,ASSLMDSATNEKLF
TRBJ1-2,TRBV18,ASSPDRDYGYT
TRBJ1-2,TRBV9,ASSVEQGYYGYT
TRBJ2-1,TRBV18,ASSPGTSFLNEQF
TRBJ1-2,TRBV3-1/TRBV3-2,ASSQDHAVGYT
TRBJ1-1,TRBV10-3,AITRGAGRMMNTEAF
TRBJ2-3,TRBV7-6,ASSLDLGKTDTQY
TRBJ2-1,TRBV14,ASSQLSGSLYNEQF
TRBJ2-1,TRBV15,ATKAGTGAYNEQF
TRBJ2-1,TRBV7-6,ASSLERAGLYNEQF
TRBJ2-7,TRBV7-9,ASSGGLRTSGTYEQY
TRBJ2-1,TRBV5-6,ASSSGLAGFYNEQF
TRBJ1-1,TRBV29-1,SVQGDTEAF
TRBJ1-2,TRBV11-2,ASSPPNSGYT
TRBJ2-3,TRBV18,ASSPPRGRVTDTQY
TRBJ2-1,TRBV19,ASITGVAGVGEQF
TRBJ2-1,TRBV19,ASSPYRQGRDEQF
TRBJ2-7,TRBV11-1,ASSREGPYEQY
TRBJ2-2,TRBV7-9,ASSLGVRLRGTGELF
TRBJ2-3,TRBV5-4,ASSPSVETDTQY
TRBJ1-6,TRBV6-5,ASSYSSTGPSPLH